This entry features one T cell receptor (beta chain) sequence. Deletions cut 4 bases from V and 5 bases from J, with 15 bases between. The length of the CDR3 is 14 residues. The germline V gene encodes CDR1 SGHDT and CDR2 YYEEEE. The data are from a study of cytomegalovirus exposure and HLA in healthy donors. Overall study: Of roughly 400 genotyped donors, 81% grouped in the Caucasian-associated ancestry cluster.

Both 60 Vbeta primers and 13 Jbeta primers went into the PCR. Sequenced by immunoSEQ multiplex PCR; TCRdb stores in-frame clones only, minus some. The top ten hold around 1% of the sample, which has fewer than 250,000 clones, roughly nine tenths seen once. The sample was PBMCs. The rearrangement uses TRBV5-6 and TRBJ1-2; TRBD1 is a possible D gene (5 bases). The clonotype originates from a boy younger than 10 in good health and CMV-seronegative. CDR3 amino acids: CASSRQNPKYGYTF. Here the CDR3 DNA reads TGTGCCAGCAGCCGACAGAATCCGAAATATGGCTACACCTTC.